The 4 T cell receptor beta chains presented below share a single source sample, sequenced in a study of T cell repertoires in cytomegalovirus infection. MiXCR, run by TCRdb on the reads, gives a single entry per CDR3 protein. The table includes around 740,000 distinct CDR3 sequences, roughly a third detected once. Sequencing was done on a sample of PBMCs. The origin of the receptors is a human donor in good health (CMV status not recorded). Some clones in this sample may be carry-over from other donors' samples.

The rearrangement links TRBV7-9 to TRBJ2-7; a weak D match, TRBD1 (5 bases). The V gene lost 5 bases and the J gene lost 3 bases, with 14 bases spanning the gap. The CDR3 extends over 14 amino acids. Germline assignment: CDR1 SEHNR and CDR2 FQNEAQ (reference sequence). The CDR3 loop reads CASSPPQENYEQYF. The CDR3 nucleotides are TGTGCCAGCAGCCCCCCACAGGAGAACTACGAGCAGTACTTC.

The CDR3 loop reads CASSLTWTGDYEQYF. The CDR3 coding sequence is TGTGCCAGCAGCTTAACCTGGACAGGCGACTACGAGCAGTACTTC. The chain employs TRBV7-6 and TRBJ2-7; 7 nucleotides align to TRBD1. This CDR3 contains 15 residues. Germline CDR1 reads SGHVS; CDR2 reads FNYEAQ. Unmatched junction bases numbered 7, after V lost 2 bases and J lost 3 bases.

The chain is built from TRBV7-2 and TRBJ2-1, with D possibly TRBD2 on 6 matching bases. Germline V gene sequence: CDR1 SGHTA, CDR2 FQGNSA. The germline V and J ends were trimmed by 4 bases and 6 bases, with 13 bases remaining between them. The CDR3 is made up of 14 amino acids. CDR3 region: CASSSQTSFNEQFF. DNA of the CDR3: TGTGCCAGCAGCTCGCAGACTAGTTTCAATGAGCAGTTCTTC.

As DNA, the CDR3 is TGTGCCAGCAGCTCGGTCCCAGGGAATGAGCAGTTCTTC. It specifies CASSSVPGNEQFF. The V gene is TRBV5-4, the J gene TRBJ2-1, with a tentative D call TRBD1 (5 bases). The V end lost 3 bases, the J end lost 7 bases, and 11 bases lay between the germline ends. This CDR3 spans 13 amino acids. CDR1 SGHNT and CDR2 YYREEE come from the germline V gene (reference sequence). The full variable domain, with the rest looked up from reference TRBV5-4 and TRBJ2-1, is ETGVTQSPTHLIKTRGQQVTLRCSSQSGHNTVSWYQQALGQGPQFIFQYYREEENGRGNFPPRFSGLQFPNYSSELNVNALELDDSALYLCASSSVPGNEQFFGPGTRLTVL.